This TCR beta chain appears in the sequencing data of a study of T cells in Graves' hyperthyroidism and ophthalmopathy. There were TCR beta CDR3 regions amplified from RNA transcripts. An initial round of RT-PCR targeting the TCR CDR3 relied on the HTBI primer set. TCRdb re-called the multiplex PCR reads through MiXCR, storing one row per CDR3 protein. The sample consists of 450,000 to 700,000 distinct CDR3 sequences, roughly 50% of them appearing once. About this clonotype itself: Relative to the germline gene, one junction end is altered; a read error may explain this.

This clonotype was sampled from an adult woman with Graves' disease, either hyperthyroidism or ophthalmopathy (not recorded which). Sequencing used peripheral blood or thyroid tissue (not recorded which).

DNA of the CDR3: TGTGCCAGCAGCTTATTGGGCGGAACTATTGAAAAACTGTTTTTT. Residues: CASSLLGGTIEKLFF. The rearrangement joins TRBV7-8 to TRBJ1-4; D remains unclear. CDR1 and CDR2 (germline): SGHVS, FQNEAQ. This CDR3 has 15 residues.